A single count supports the clone carrying this T cell receptor (beta chain). This sample was included in a study of CD8+CD57+ T cells in acquired aplastic anemia. Study-level background: An average of approximately 3.2 ug of DNA was obtained from sorted CD4+ and CD8+ cells.

Patients chosen for sequencing had CD8+CD57+ cells that had expanded, as shown by flow cytometry. Severe acquired aplastic anemia was present in all patients. No therapy had been given to the patients at the time of blood sampling. CDR3 and TCR beta VDJ profiling relied on a genomic DNA template. TCRdb re-derived calls from the reads in MiXCR, one entry per CDR3 protein. The table has around 42,000 distinct CDR3 sequences, roughly two thirds seen once. Germline CDR1 DFQATT, CDR2 SNEGSKA (reference sequence). The J segment lost 8 bases and the V segment lost 4 bases, leaving 7 bases of the junction unmatched. The CDR3 is made up of 14 amino acids.

The chain has TRBV20-1 and TRBJ2-2; 10 bases align to TRBD2. This clonotype originated in a human donor with aplastic anemia. Sequenced sample: sorted CD4+, CD8+, or CD8+CD57+ T cells (not recorded which) from PBMCs. Written as DNA, the CDR3 is TGCAGTGCTATCAAGCGGGAGGGCCTTGGGGAGCTGTTTTTT. Residues: CSAIKREGLGELFF.